This T cell receptor (beta chain) was recovered during a study of technical replicates of blood from a few donors. Some clones are missing from TCRdb's copy, which holds only in-frame ones; the method was immunoSEQ multiplex PCR. The table lists approximately 69,000 clones, around 97% of them singletons. V dropped 4 bases and J dropped 10; count of bases not matched to a gene: 5. CDR3 size: 13 residues. Germline CDR1 SGHTA, CDR2 FQGTGA. The sequenced material came from T cells isolated from PBMCs. This chain joins TRBV7-3 and TRBJ1-1, with TRBD1 matching over 11 bases. This clonotype originated in a human donor in good health. CDR3: CASSSGQGARAFF. The DNA for the CDR3 is TGTGCCAGCAGCTCAGGACAGGGGGCGCGAGCTTTCTTT.